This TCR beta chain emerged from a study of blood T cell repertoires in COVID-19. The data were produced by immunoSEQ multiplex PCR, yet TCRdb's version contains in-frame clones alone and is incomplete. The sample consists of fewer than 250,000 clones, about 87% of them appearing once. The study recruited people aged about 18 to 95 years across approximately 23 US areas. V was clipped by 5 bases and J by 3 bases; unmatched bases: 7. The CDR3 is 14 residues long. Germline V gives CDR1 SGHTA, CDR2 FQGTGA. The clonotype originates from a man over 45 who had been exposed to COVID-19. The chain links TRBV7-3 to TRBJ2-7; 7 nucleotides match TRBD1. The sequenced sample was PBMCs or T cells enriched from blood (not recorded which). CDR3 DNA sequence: TGTGCCAGCAGCGAAGGGACAGCAATCTACGAGCAGTACTTC. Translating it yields CASSEGTAIYEQYF.